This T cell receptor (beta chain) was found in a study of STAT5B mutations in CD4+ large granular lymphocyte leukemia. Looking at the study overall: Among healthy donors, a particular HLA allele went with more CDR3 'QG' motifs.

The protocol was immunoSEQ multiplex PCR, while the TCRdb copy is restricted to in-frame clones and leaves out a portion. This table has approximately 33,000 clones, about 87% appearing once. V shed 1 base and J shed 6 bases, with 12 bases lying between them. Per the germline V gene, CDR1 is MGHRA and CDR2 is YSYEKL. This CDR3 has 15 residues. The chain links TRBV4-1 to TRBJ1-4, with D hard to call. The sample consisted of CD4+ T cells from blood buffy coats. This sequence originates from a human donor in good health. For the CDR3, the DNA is TGCGCCAGCAGCCAAGGACTCTATGCCTATGAAAAACTGTTTTTT. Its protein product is CASSQGLYAYEKLFF.